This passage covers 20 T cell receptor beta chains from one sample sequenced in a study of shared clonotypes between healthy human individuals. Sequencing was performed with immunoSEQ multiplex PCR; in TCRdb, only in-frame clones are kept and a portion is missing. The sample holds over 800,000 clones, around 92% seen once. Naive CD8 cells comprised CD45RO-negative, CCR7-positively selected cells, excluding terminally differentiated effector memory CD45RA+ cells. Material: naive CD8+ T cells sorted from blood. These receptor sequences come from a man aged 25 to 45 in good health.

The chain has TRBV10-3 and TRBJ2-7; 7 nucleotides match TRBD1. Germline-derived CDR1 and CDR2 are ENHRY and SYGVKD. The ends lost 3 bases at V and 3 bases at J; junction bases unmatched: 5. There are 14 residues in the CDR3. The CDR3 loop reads CAISDAAGGYEQYF. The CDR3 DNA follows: TGTGCCATCAGTGACGCGGCAGGGGGCTACGAGCAGTACTTC.

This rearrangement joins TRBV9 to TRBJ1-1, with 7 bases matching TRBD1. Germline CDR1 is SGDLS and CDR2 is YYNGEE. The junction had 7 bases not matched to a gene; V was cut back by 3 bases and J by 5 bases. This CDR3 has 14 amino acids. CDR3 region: CASSAGTVGTEAFF. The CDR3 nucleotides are TGTGCCAGCAGCGCCGGGACAGTAGGGACTGAAGCTTTCTTT. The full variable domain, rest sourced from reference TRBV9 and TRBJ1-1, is DSGVTQTPKHLITATGQRVTLRCSPRSGDLSVYWYQQSLDQGLQFLIQYYNGEERAKGNILERFSAQQFPDLHSELNLSSLELGDSALYFCASSAGTVGTEAFFGQGTRLTVV.

The CDR3 is CAWSGQGGAGETQYF. CDR3 bases: TGTGCCTGGAGTGGTCAGGGGGGCGCCGGAGAGACCCAGTACTTC. This chain links TRBV30 with TRBJ2-5; a possible D gene is TRBD1 (7 bases). V lost 1 base to trimming and J lost 4 bases, with 16 bases between them. The CDR3 contains 15 residues. CDR1 is GTSNPN and CDR2 is SVGIG in the germline V gene (reference sequence).

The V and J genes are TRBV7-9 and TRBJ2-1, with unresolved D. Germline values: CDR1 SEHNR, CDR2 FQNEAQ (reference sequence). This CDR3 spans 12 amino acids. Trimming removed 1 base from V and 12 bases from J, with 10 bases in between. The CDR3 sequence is CASSLDGLGQFF. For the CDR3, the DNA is TGTGCCAGCAGCTTAGATGGTCTGGGGCAGTTCTTC. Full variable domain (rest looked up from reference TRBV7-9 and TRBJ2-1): DTGVSQNPRHKITKRGQNVTFRCDPISEHNRLYWYRQTLGQGPEFLTYFQNEAQLEKSRLLSDRFSAERPKGSFSTLEIQRTEQGDSAMYLCASSLDGLGQFFGPGTRLTVL.

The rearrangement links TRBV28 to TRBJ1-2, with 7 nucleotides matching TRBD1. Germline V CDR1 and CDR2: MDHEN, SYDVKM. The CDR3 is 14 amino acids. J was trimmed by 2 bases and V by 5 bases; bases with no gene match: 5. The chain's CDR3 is CASSLGQFNYGYTF. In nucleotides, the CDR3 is TGTGCCAGCAGTCTGGGACAGTTCAACTATGGCTACACCTTC.

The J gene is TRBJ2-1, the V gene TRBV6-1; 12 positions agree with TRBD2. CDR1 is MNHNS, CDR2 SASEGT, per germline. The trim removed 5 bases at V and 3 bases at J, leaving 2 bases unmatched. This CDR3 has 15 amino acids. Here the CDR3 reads CASSPTSGSYNEQFF. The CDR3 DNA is TGTGCCAGCAGTCCGACTAGCGGGAGCTACAATGAGCAGTTCTTC.

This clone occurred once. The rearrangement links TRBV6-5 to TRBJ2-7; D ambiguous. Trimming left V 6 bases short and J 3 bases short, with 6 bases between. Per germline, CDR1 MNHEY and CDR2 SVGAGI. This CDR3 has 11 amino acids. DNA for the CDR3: TGTGCCAGCAGGGATCTCTACGAGCAGTACTTC. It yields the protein CASRDLYEQYF.

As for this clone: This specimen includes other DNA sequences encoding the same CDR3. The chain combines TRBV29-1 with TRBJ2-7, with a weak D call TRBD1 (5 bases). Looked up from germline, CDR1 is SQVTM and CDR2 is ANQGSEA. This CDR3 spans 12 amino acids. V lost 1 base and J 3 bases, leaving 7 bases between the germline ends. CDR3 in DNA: TGCAGCGTTGAAGGAGACAGCTACGAGCAGTACTTC. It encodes CSVEGDSYEQYF.

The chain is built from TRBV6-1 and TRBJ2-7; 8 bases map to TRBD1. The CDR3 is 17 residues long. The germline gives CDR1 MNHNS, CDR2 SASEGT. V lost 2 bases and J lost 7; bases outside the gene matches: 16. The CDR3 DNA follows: TGTGCCAGCAGTGAAAAGGGGATCGGACAGGGTTGGATGGAGCAGTACTTC. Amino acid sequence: CASSEKGIGQGWMEQYF.

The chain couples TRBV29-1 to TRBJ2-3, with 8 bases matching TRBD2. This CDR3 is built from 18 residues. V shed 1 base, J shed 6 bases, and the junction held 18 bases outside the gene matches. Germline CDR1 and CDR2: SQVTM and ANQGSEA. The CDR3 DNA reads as TGCAGCGTTGAAGGGCTCCCTGGGTTGGGCGGGAGGTATGATACGCAGTATTTT. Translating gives CSVEGLPGLGGRYDTQYF.

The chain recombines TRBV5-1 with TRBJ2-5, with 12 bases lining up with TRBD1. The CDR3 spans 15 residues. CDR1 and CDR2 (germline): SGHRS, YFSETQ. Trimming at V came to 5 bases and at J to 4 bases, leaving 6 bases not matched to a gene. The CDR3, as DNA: TGCGCCAGCAGGGTGGGGACAGGGGGCCTAGAGACCCAGTACTTC. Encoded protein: CASRVGTGGLETQYF.

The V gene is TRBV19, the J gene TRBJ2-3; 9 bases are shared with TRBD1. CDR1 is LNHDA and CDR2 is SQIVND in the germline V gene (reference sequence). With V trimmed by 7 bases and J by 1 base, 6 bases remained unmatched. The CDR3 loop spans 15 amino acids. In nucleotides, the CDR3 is TGTGCCAGTAATCCCCGGGACAGGGGCACAGATACGCAGTATTTT. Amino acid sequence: CASNPRDRGTDTQYF.

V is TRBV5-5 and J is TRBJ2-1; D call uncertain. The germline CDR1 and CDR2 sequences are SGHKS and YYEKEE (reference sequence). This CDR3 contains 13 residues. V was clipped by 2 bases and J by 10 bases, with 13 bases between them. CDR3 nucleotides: TGTGCCAGCAGCTTCTTCCTTGGAGACGAGCAGTTCTTC. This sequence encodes CASSFFLGDEQFF. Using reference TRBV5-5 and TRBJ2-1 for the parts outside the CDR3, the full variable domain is DAGVTQSPTHLIKTRGQQVTLRCSPISGHKSVSWYQQVLGQGPQFIFQYYEKEERGRGNFPDRFSARQFPNYSSELNVNALLLGDSALYLCASSFFLGDEQFFGPGTRLTVL.

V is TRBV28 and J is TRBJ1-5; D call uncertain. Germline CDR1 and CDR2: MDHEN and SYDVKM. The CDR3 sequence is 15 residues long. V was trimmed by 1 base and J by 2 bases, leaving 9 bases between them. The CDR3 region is CASSLSSMGNQPQHF. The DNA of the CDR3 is TGTGCCAGCAGTTTATCGAGTATGGGCAATCAGCCCCAGCATTTT.

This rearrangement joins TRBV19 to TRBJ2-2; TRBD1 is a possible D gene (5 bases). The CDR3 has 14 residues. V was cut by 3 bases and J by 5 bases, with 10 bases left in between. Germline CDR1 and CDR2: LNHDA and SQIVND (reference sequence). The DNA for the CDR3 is TGTGCCAGTAGTATGGGGCAGCAGACCGGGGAGCTGTTTTTT. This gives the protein CASSMGQQTGELFF.

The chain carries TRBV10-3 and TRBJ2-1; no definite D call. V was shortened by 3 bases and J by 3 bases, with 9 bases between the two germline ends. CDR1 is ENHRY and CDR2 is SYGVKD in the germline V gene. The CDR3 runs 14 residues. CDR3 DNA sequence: TGTGCCATCAGTGATGGTCTAGACTACAATGAGCAGTTCTTC. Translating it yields CAISDGLDYNEQFF.

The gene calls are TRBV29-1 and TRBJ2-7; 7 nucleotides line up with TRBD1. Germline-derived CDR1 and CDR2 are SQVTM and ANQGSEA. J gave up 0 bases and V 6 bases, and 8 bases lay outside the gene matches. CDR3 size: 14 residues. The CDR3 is CSVELQGSSYEQYF. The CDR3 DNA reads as TGCAGCGTCGAACTACAGGGGTCCTCCTACGAGCAGTACTTC.

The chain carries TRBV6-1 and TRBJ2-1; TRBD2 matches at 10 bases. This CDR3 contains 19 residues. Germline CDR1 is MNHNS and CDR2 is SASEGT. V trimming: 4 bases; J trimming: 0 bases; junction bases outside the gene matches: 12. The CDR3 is CASSGHLAGASLSYNEQFF. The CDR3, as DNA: TGTGCCAGCAGTGGACATCTAGCGGGAGCTTCCCTCTCCTACAATGAGCAGTTCTTC.

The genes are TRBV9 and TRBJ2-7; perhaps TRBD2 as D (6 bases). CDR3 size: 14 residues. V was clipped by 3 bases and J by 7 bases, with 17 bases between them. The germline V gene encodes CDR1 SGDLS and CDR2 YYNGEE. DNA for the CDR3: TGTGCCAGCAGCGCAGGCCACGGGAGCGGAGAGCAGTACTTC. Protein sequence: CASSAGHGSGEQYF.

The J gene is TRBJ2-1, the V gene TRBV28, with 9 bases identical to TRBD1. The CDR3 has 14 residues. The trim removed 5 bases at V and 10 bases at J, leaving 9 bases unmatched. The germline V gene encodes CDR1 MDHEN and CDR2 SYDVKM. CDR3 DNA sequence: TGTGCCAGCAGTCAGACACAGGGGGCGTGGGAGCAGTTCTTC. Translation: CASSQTQGAWEQFF.